This T cell receptor (beta chain) emerged from a study of PD-1 blockade in classical Hodgkin lymphoma. Produced via immunoSEQ multiplex PCR; TCRdb's table is partial and in-frame only. Here the sample spans 35,000 to 45,000 clones, approximately 70% being singletons. The CDR3 is 16 residues long. V gave up 1 base and J gave up 4 bases, with 15 bases separating them. The germline gives CDR1 SGHRS, CDR2 YFSETQ. Relapse was seen in all patients after autologous stem cell transplantation, and brentuximab vedotin exposure was variable. The clonotype comes from a human donor with classical Hodgkin lymphoma. The J gene is TRBJ1-3, the V gene TRBV5-1; no definite D call. Material: peripheral blood mononuclear cells (PBMCs), obtained before the second cycle of nivolumab. The CDR3 protein is CASSLMLGSGGNTIYF. The DNA for the CDR3 is TGCGCCAGCAGCTTGATGCTGGGTTCGGGAGGAAACACCATATATTTT.